This T cell receptor (beta chain) came from a study of breast tumors, draining lymph nodes, adjacent tissues. CDR3 length equals 15 residues. The V gene end was trimmed by 6 bases and the J gene end by 5 bases; junction bases not matched to a gene: 13. Germline lookup yields CDR1 SGHDT and CDR2 YYEEEE. This clonotype was seen repeatedly, ten times or more. Antigen specificity is unknown. Study results and caveats: Compared with lymph nodes, tumors were less diverse; compared with nontumor tissue, more. Most tumor T cells seemingly derive from lymph node, then expand in tumor. Compared with basal-like, luminal-like tumors shared significantly more repertoire with nontumor tissue.

TCRdb redid the calling of the multiplex PCR reads with MiXCR, one entry per CDR3 protein. The data show approximately 52,000 distinct CDR3 sequences, 42% seen once. The specimen was breast tumor tissue. The rearrangement uses TRBV5-6 and TRBJ2-5; 7 bases align to TRBD2. This receptor was obtained from a female donor with breast cancer. Some clones in this sample may be carry-over from other donors' samples. CDR3 in DNA: TGTGCCAGCACCTCGGGGACTACCGGGAGGGAGACCCAGTACTTC. Protein sequence: CASTSGTTGRETQYF. Based on the CDR3 plus reference TRBV5-6 and TRBJ2-5, the full variable domain is DAGVTQSPTHLIKTRGQQVTLRCSPKSGHDTVSWYQQALGQGPQFIFQYYEEEERQRGNFPDRFSGHQFPNYSSELNVNALLLGDSALYLCASTSGTTGRETQYFGPGTRLLVL.